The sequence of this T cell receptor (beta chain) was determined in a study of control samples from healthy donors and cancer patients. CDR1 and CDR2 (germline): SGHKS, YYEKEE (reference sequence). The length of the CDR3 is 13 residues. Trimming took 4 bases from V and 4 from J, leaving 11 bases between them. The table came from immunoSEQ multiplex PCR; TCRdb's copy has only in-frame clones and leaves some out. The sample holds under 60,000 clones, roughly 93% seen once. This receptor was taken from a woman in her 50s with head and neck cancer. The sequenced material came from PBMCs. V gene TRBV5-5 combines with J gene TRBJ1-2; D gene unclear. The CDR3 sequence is CASSPQVVYGYTF. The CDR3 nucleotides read TGTGCCAGCAGCCCCCAAGTCGTCTATGGCTACACCTTC.